Presented here are 21 T cell receptor beta chains from one specimen sequenced in a study of CD8 T cells in ankylosing spondylitis. Each CDR3 protein is one row after TCRdb ran MiXCR on the 5' RACE reads. The sample has around 280,000 distinct CDR3 sequences, 20% seen once; the top ten hold roughly 8%. Specimen: blood, either unsorted or a sorted T cell fraction (not recorded which). These receptors were collected from a male donor with ankylosing spondylitis or in good health (not recorded which).

This clonotype is termed medium-sized. The chain couples TRBV5-1 to TRBJ2-5; TRBD1 matches at 11 bases. This CDR3 comprises 15 residues. Per the germline V gene, CDR1 is SGHRS and CDR2 is YFSETQ. V dropped 4 bases and J dropped 5; count of bases not matched to a gene: 7. The CDR3 region is CASSNGQGAWETQYF. The CDR3 nucleotides read TGCGCCAGCAGCAACGGACAGGGGGCATGGGAGACCCAGTACTTC.

This clonotype was picked up a small number of times. The chain links TRBV10-2 to TRBJ2-6; D is possibly TRBD1 or TRBD2 (5 bases each). Germline V gene sequence: CDR1 WSHSY, CDR2 SAAADI. The CDR3 runs to 17 residues. Trimming stripped 3 bases from V and 0 bases from J, with 12 bases between. The CDR3 loop reads CASSDRGLSSGANVLTF. The CDR3 DNA sequence: TGCGCCAGCAGTGACCGGGGCTTAAGCTCTGGGGCCAACGTCCTGACTTTC.

This clonotype was seen repeatedly, ten times or more. The V and J genes are TRBV6-2 or TRBV6-3 and TRBJ2-7; 7 nucleotides line up with TRBD2. There are 15 residues in the CDR3. The J segment lost 0 bases and the V segment lost 6 bases, leaving 8 bases of the junction unmatched. Germline CDR1 reads MNHEY; CDR2 reads SVGEGT. For the CDR3, the DNA is TGTGCCAGCAGCAAGGGGAGGGTTCGCTCCTACGAGCAGTACGTC. Amino acid sequence: CASSKGRVRSYEQYV.

This clonotype was counted many times. This chain joins TRBV29-1 and TRBJ2-5; D is ambiguous. The CDR3 sequence is 11 residues long. Trimming took off 3 bases at V and 5 bases at J, with 7 bases between the two ends. Germline values: CDR1 SQVTM, CDR2 ANQGSEA. CDR3 in DNA: TGCAGCGTTGAGAGGCCGGAGACCCAGTACTTC. This codes for CSVERPETQYF.

This clonotype was seen only a few times. The rearrangement links TRBV6-5 to TRBJ2-3; 12 positions match TRBD1. Trimming at V came to 3 bases and at J to 7 bases, leaving 11 bases not matched to a gene. The CDR3 length is 17 residues. CDR1 MNHEY and CDR2 SVGAGI come from the germline V gene. CDR3 residues: CASSYQVGQGAFNTQYF. In nucleotides, the CDR3 is TGTGCCAGCAGTTATCAAGTGGGACAGGGGGCGTTTAATACGCAGTATTTT.

This clonotype was observed a handful of times. The V call is TRBV5-1, the J call TRBJ1-1; D ambiguous. V dropped 0 bases and J dropped 1 base, with 7 bases sitting between them. The CDR3 sequence is 14 residues long. Germline CDR1 is SGHRS and CDR2 is YFSETQ. CDR3 DNA sequence: TGCGCCAGCAGCTTGGCAGTCGGGAACACTGAAGCTTTCTTT. Encoded protein: CASSLAVGNTEAFF.

The chain combines TRBV25-1 with TRBJ1-6; D remains ambiguous. The CDR3 consists of 13 residues. Germline V lookup: CDR1 MGHDK, CDR2 SYGVNS. V was clipped by 9 bases and J by 6 bases, with 12 bases between them. CDR3 sequence (DNA): TGTGCCAGTACGACACGGCTTAATTCACCCCTCCACTTT. Protein sequence: CASTTRLNSPLHF.

The CDR3 sequence is CAISGGTVSTDTQYF. The DNA of the CDR3 is TGTGCCATCAGTGGCGGGACCGTTAGCACAGATACGCAGTATTTT. This chain uses TRBV10-3 with TRBJ2-3, with a weak D call TRBD2 (6 bases). There are 15 residues in the CDR3. Trimming took 4 bases from V and 0 from J, leaving 11 bases between them. Germline V CDR1 and CDR2: ENHRY, SYGVKD.

This clonotype was counted only a few times. The chain carries TRBV5-6 and TRBJ1-2; tentatively, D is TRBD1 (6 bases). This CDR3 has 14 amino acids. V was pared by 4 bases and J by 7 bases, with 17 bases between. Germline V gene sequence: CDR1 SGHDT, CDR2 YYEEEE. Here the CDR3 reads CASSPEGDKVGYTF. CDR3 bases: TGTGCCAGCAGCCCAGAAGGGGACAAGGTTGGCTACACCTTC. The full variable domain, with the rest looked up from reference TRBV5-6 and TRBJ1-2, is DAGVTQSPTHLIKTRGQQVTLRCSPKSGHDTVSWYQQALGQGPQFIFQYYEEEERQRGNFPDRFSGHQFPNYSSELNVNALLLGDSALYLCASSPEGDKVGYTFGSGTRLTVV.

There are a few counts of this clonotype. The chain uses TRBV11-3 and TRBJ2-3; D may be TRBD2 (5 bases). The CDR3 consists of 15 residues. V was trimmed by 1 base and J by 0 bases, leaving 8 bases between them. In germline, CDR1 is SGHNT, CDR2 YENEEA. The CDR3 DNA follows: TGTGCCAGCAGCTTAGGACTACCGAGCACAGATACGCAGTATTTT. This codes for CASSLGLPSTDTQYF.

The rearrangement joins TRBV20-1 to TRBJ1-2; D not certain. CDR1 is DFQATT and CDR2 is SNEGSKA in the germline V gene (reference sequence). CDR3 size: 12 residues. Deletions cut 2 bases from V and 1 base from J, with 5 bases between. The CDR3 DNA sequence: TGCAGTGCTAGATCCAGTAACTATGGCTACACCTTC. Residues: CSARSSNYGYTF.

This clonotype was counted a few times. The gene calls are TRBV12-3 or TRBV12-4 and TRBJ1-2, with 9 bases fitting TRBD1. The V segment lost 6 bases and the J segment 3 bases; nucleotides outside the gene matches: 5. This CDR3 comprises 14 residues. The CDR3 spells CASRLTGGYYGYTF. The CDR3 DNA follows: TGTGCCAGCAGGCTAACAGGGGGCTACTATGGCTACACCTTC.

In its sample, this clonotype was seen a few times. The chain joins TRBV12-3 or TRBV12-4 to TRBJ2-2; 9 bases are shared with TRBD1. V gave up 5 bases and J gave up 4 bases; unmatched junction bases: 5. There are 15 residues in the CDR3. The CDR3 protein is CASSRTGVSTGELFF. The CDR3 DNA reads as TGTGCCAGCAGTCGGACAGGGGTTAGCACCGGGGAGCTGTTTTTT.

This clonotype has only a few counts. This sequence joins TRBV20-1 and TRBJ2-3; 11 nucleotides match TRBD2. The J segment lost 10 bases and the V segment lost 1 base, leaving 10 bases of the junction unmatched. This CDR3 is 15 amino acids long. Germline loops: CDR1 DFQATT, CDR2 SNEGSKA (reference sequence). The chain's CDR3 is CSARASLAGGGAQYF. The DNA for the CDR3 is TGCAGTGCTAGAGCGAGTCTAGCGGGAGGTGGGGCGCAGTATTTT.

This clonotype came up a few times. J is TRBJ2-1 and V is TRBV5-1, with D perhaps matching TRBD2 (6 bases). V was cut by 5 bases and J by 6 bases, with 21 bases left in between. The CDR3 loop spans 16 amino acids. Germline lookup yields CDR1 SGHRS and CDR2 YFSETQ. CDR3 sequence (DNA): TGCGCCAGCAGTAGACCGGGACTCAGGGTTTTCAATGAGCAGTTCTTC. This sequence encodes CASSRPGLRVFNEQFF.

The rearrangement uses TRBV4-1 and TRBJ1-5, with D unresolved. CDR3 length equals 13 residues. Looked up from germline, CDR1 is MGHRA and CDR2 is YSYEKL. Trimming pared 1 base from V and 6 bases from J, leaving 7 bases between. The CDR3 spells CASSQAGGQPQHF. CDR3 coding DNA: TGCGCCAGCAGCCAAGCCGGCGGTCAGCCCCAGCATTTT.

The chain uses TRBV25-1 and TRBJ2-1, with unresolved D. CDR3 length equals 15 residues. Germline V gene sequence: CDR1 MGHDK, CDR2 SYGVNS. V lost 4 bases and J 5 bases, leaving 15 bases between the germline ends. CDR3 nucleotides: TGTGCCAGCAGTGTTGACACCCTCTTCGACAATGAGCAGTTCTTC. It codes for CASSVDTLFDNEQFF.

DNA of the CDR3: TGTGCCAGCAGGCGTCCGGGGCTAGCGGGTGGAGGGTCCAATGAGCAGTTCTTC. Its translation: CASRRPGLAGGGSNEQFF. J is TRBJ2-1 and V is TRBV12-3 or TRBV12-4, with TRBD2 identical over 8 bases. V gave up 6 bases and J gave up 6 bases; unmatched junction bases: 19. The CDR3 runs 18 residues.

This chain uses TRBV6-1 with TRBJ2-1, with D maybe TRBD2 (6 bases). The CDR3 consists of 15 residues. CDR1 MNHNS and CDR2 SASEGT come from the germline V gene. V lost 8 bases, J lost 3 bases, and 17 bases lay in between. The CDR3 is CASRAGLALYNEQFF. In nucleotides, the CDR3 is TGTGCCAGCCGTGCAGGGCTAGCGCTCTACAATGAGCAGTTCTTC.

This clonotype has just a few counts. This sequence joins TRBV20-1 and TRBJ2-2; D may be TRBD1 (5 bases). This CDR3 is 15 amino acids long. Germline CDR1 DFQATT, CDR2 SNEGSKA (reference sequence). V shed 2 bases and J shed 1 base, with 11 bases lying between them. The CDR3 region is CSARNDRGNTGELFF. CDR3 DNA sequence: TGCAGTGCTAGAAATGACAGAGGGAACACCGGGGAGCTGTTTTTT.

This rearrangement joins TRBV7-8 to TRBJ2-3, with 7 bases that match TRBD2. Per germline, CDR1 SGHVS and CDR2 FQNEAQ. The CDR3 has 15 amino acids. V was pared by 2 bases and J by 6 bases, with 8 bases of the junction left unmatched. For the CDR3, the DNA is TGTGCCAGCAGCTTATGGGTGGGGAGGGCGGATACGCAGTATTTT. Residues: CASSLWVGRADTQYF.